Below, one T cell receptor (beta chain) is given with its context. What this receptor recognizes is not known. One base away there is no much larger clone; base qualities are not given. This sample was included in a study of identical twins (dated by TCRdb to 2016 to 2017). The study in broad terms: The study deep-sequenced TCR alpha and beta repertoires from monozygotic twins, unrelated adults of various ages and cord blood to test whether fetal clonotypes persist. To rule out contamination, replicate twin experiments were performed at different times with different library preparation protocols. What the study reported, not specific to this receptor: The excess sharing between twins in beta out-of-frame sequences was weaker because fewer shared sequences reduced the signal-to-noise ratio. Invariant T cells such as MAIT and iNKT could partly confound zero-insertion analyses, although diverse VJ usage argued against such confounding for most clonotypes. Compared with coincidental sharing between unrelated individuals, out-of-frame TCR alpha sequences shared between twins showed an excess of sequences with low generation probability. In monozygotic twins, recombination models systematically underestimated out-of-frame TCR alpha sharing, but the models matched the sharing seen between unrelated individuals. Fewer insertions were carried by abundant cord blood beta clonotypes; a weaker similar trend was observed in young adult naive repertoires, while no such trend was observed in memory repertoires. Because the same donors could not be followed over many years, the conclusions relied on cross-sectional statistical analysis.

In the germline V gene, CDR1 corresponds to SQVTM and CDR2 to ANQGSEA. The CDR3 contains 13 residues, cysteine and phenylalanine counted. Kept here is only the CDR3 DNA, which spans 39 bases and is read in frame from base 1. Clipping removes 5 bases from V and 2 bases from J, with 6 as the unmatched junction base count. Only healthy Caucasian donors were included. The twin cohort comprised three pairs of female monozygotic twins, all aged about 18 to 30 years. The RNA used for TCR libraries was isolated from peripheral blood mononuclear cells. Library prep was done by 5' RACE. For sequencing, an Illumina HiSeq 2000 was employed. A universal primer binding site was added through template switching, and the final cDNA carried a unique molecular identifier so that TCR cDNA molecules could be counted accurately. Specific primers in the conserved constant-segment region were used to synthesize first-strand cDNA for TCR alpha and beta chains. Each cDNA library was double barcoded, with a SMART-Mk sample barcode plus Illumina barcodes, to control for contamination. TruSeq adapter sequences and Illumina sample barcodes were added in two successive PCR steps. The Illumina HiSeq platform was used with custom primers to sequence TCR alpha and beta cDNA libraries. From the authors' description of their analysis: MiGEC processed the raw reads to extract unique molecular identifiers, while MiXCR was used to determine the CDR3 positions. Recombination models were inferred per individual with the repgenHMM and IGoR tools using an EM algorithm. Shared clonotypes were analyzed with the tcR package in R, and sharing was normalized by the product of cloneset sizes. To study raw recombination free of thymic and clonal selection effects, out-of-frame nonproductive sequences were analyzed. TCRdb took the public reads, trimmed them with fastp at Q25, ran MiXCR for clone calling and kept in-frame beta chains. Rows are unified per CDR3 protein, each entry keeping the most common DNA and genes. The V and J calls and clone size are TCRdb's, not the authors'. The sample contains over 550,000 distinct CDR3 sequences, under 8.5% of them found a single time. The ten top clones hold around 1.6% of the sample.

This same sample was also taken into another study, of yellow fever vaccine responses in identical twins. From the second report: According to the authors, the vaccine-induced T cell response in identical twins seemed to be partly convergent and partly specific to each individual. Focusing on identical twins, the study followed the T cell clones that responded to the vaccine, and did so with precision.

The TCR comes from a woman aged 18-29 years in good health. The receptor chain draws on TRBV29-1 and TRBJ2-7, with 7 bases aligning to TRBD1. The material sequenced was PBMCs. The CDR3 region has the sequence CSVHGQGAYEQYF. DNA sequence: TGCAGCGTTCACGGGCAGGGGGCCTACGAGCAGTACTTC.